Below are 15 T cell receptor beta chains sequenced from a single sample in a study of T-cell reconstitution after alpha-beta-depleted transplantation in children. Preparation of the TCRbeta library used unique molecular identifiers. TCRdb reanalysed the PCR reads using MiXCR and keeps one entry per CDR3 protein. The sample lists fewer than 250,000 distinct CDR3 sequences; more than 15% were seen once. The sequences come from PBMCs, mostly from graft donor cells, collected 360 days after TCRalphabeta/CD19-depleted stem cell transplant. The receptors derive from a male patient between 2 and 15 years old who had a stem cell transplant for acute lymphoblastic leukemia, so the T cells may come from the graft donor.

This clonotype was observed a handful of times. This chain's CDR3 is CSVEDRAGNRDRGRSLYEQYF. The CDR3 nucleotides are TGCAGCGTTGAAGATCGTGCGGGGAACCGGGACAGGGGGCGTTCTCTCTACGAGCAGTACTTC. The chain couples TRBV29-1 to TRBJ2-7; 12 nucleotides line up with TRBD1. The CDR3 loop spans 21 amino acids. CDR1 is SQVTM and CDR2 is ANQGSEA in the germline V gene. J was trimmed by 3 bases and V by 0 bases; bases with no gene match: 21.

This clonotype was seen only a few times. The chain has TRBV12-3 or TRBV12-4 and TRBJ1-1; TRBD1 matches at 8 bases. The CDR3 runs to 14 residues. J was trimmed by 5 bases and V by 5 bases; bases with no gene match: 7. This chain's CDR3 is CASSPRQGWTEAFF. Written as DNA, the CDR3 is TGTGCCAGCAGTCCCCGACAGGGGTGGACTGAAGCTTTCTTT.

This clonotype was found a few times. The genes are TRBV12-3 or TRBV12-4 and TRBJ2-3, with D unclear. CDR3 size: 16 residues. Trimming shortened V by 4 bases and J by 6 bases, and 20 bases separated the two germline ends. The CDR3 region has the DNA TGTGCCAGCAGTTCACACTCCGAAGACAAGCCGGATACGCAGTATTTT. Its protein is CASSSHSEDKPDTQYF.

This clonotype occurred a few times. As DNA, the CDR3 is TGCGCCAGCAGCTTGGAACTAGCGGGGGTGCTGAGCTCTGGGGCCAACGTCCTGACTTTC. Protein: CASSLELAGVLSSGANVLTF. The chain is built from TRBV5-1 and TRBJ2-6; 11 positions agree with TRBD2. The ends lost 0 bases at V and 0 bases at J; junction bases unmatched: 8. This CDR3 is 20 amino acids long. In germline, CDR1 is SGHRS, CDR2 YFSETQ.

The rearrangement uses TRBV7-9 and TRBJ2-3, with D unresolved. Germline V gives CDR1 SEHNR, CDR2 FQNEAQ (reference sequence). The CDR3 is 12 amino acids. V dropped 3 bases and J dropped 6 bases, with 7 bases sitting between them. The CDR3 DNA reads as TGTGCCAGCAGCTTTGGCAGCGATACGCAGTATTTT. This translates into CASSFGSDTQYF.

This sequence joins TRBV19 and TRBJ1-2; D is ambiguous. This CDR3 is 12 amino acids long. Trimming pared 8 bases from V and 4 bases from J, leaving 11 bases between. Germline CDR1 LNHDA, CDR2 SQIVND (reference sequence). This chain's CDR3 is CASDGRVYGYTF. CDR3 bases: TGTGCCAGTGATGGCAGAGTCTATGGCTACACCTTC.

The V and J genes are TRBV6-2 or TRBV6-3 and TRBJ2-7; tentative D call: TRBD1 (6 bases). The CDR3 is made up of 15 amino acids. Trimming took off 8 bases at V and 2 bases at J, with 19 bases between the two ends. In germline, CDR1 is MNHEY, CDR2 SVGEGT. The CDR3 nucleotides are TGTGCCAGCGAAAGAATGCAGGGGACCGCCTACGAGCAGTACTTC. This codes for CASERMQGTAYEQYF.

This clonotype was seen only a few times. V and J are TRBV7-9 and TRBJ2-6; D ambiguous. CDR1 SEHNR and CDR2 FQNEAQ come from the germline V gene (reference sequence). This CDR3 contains 16 residues. Trimming removed 0 bases at V and 5 bases at J, with 11 bases between. The CDR3 DNA is TGTGCCAGCAGCTTAGCGCTCGGTTTCTGGGCCAACGTCCTGACTTTC. The encoded protein is CASSLALGFWANVLTF.

This clonotype was seen ten or more times. The chain recombines TRBV7-9 with TRBJ2-2; no firm D call. The CDR3 has 14 amino acids. V was cut by 3 bases and J by 6 bases, with 11 bases left in between. Germline V gene sequence: CDR1 SEHNR, CDR2 FQNEAQ (reference sequence). CDR3 in amino acids: CASSFPRMAGELFF. The CDR3 region has the DNA TGTGCCAGCAGCTTCCCCAGAATGGCCGGGGAGCTGTTTTTT.

V usage is TRBV5-6 and J usage is TRBJ2-3; TRBD1 matches 8 bases. The CDR3 is 15 residues long. Losses at the gene ends were 0 bases for V and 1 base for J; bases not matched to a gene: 1. Germline lookup yields CDR1 SGHDT and CDR2 YYEEEE. CDR3 residues: CASSLVGQGTDTQYF. DNA for the CDR3: TGTGCCAGCAGCTTGGTGGGACAGGGCACAGATACGCAGTATTTT.

This clonotype was seen only a few times. The CDR3 DNA reads as TGTGCCAGCAGCCGAACGACAGGGGGTGGCTACACCTTC. It specifies CASSRTTGGGYTF. V usage is TRBV3-1 and J usage is TRBJ1-2, with 9 bases matching TRBD1. The CDR3 extends over 13 amino acids. Per germline, CDR1 LGHDT and CDR2 YNNKEL (reference sequence). V was pared by 4 bases and J by 7 bases, with 4 bases of the junction left unmatched. Variable domain in full (rest from reference TRBV3-1 and TRBJ1-2): DTAVSQTPKYLVTQMGNDKSIKCEQNLGHDTMYWYKQDSKKFLKIMFSYNNKELIINETVPNRFSPKSPDKAHLNLHINSLELGDSAVYFCASSRTTGGGYTFGSGTRLTVV.

This clonotype came up a few times. V usage is TRBV14 and J usage is TRBJ2-1, with 7 positions matching TRBD1. Germline V gene data show CDR1 as SGHDN and CDR2 as FVKESK. CDR3 length equals 17 residues. V was clipped by 0 bases and J by 4 bases; unmatched bases: 9. CDR3 loop: CASSQEERGRGYNEQFF. For the CDR3, the DNA is TGTGCCAGCAGCCAAGAGGAGAGGGGGCGCGGGTACAATGAGCAGTTCTTC.

This clonotype was seen at least ten times. V usage is TRBV12-3 or TRBV12-4 and J usage is TRBJ2-1; 10 positions match TRBD2. V lost 5 bases to trimming and J lost 6 bases; unmatched junction nucleotides: 10. CDR3 size: 16 residues. The CDR3 bases are TGTGCCAGCAGTCGAAGAGCGGGGGGGCCCCCCAATGAGCAGTTCTTC. Its protein product is CASSRRAGGPPNEQFF.

The V call is TRBV10-2, the J call TRBJ2-3; no definite D call. Germline V CDR1 and CDR2: WSHSY, SAAADI. V was clipped by 4 bases and J by 5 bases, with 10 bases between them. This CDR3 contains 13 residues. CDR3 in amino acids: CASSGFTGDTQYF. DNA for the CDR3: TGCGCCAGCAGTGGCTTCACGGGAGATACGCAGTATTTT.

This clonotype has a count of ten or more. The chain has TRBV12-3 or TRBV12-4 and TRBJ1-6; D not certain. The V gene lost 6 bases and the J gene lost 0 bases, with 6 bases spanning the gap. There are 14 residues in the CDR3. CDR3 amino acids: CASRGSSYNSPLHF. CDR3 coding DNA: TGTGCCAGCAGGGGCAGCTCCTATAATTCACCCCTCCACTTT.